The 16 T cell receptor beta chains listed next were all sequenced from one sample in a study of T cell responses to AZD1222 COVID-19 vaccine. Measured with immunoSEQ multiplex PCR; TCRdb has only the in-frame clones, and not every one. The sample has 95,000 to 150,000 clones, about 90% seen once. Sequencing used peripheral blood, obtained on day 0 of AZD1222 vaccination. These receptors were obtained from an adult in good health.

The genes are TRBV13 and TRBJ1-2; D is undetermined. The CDR3 spans 15 residues. V gave up 5 bases and J gave up 2 bases, with 15 bases separating them. Germline V CDR1 and CDR2: PRHDT, FYEKMQ (reference sequence). CDR3 sequence: CASSLSGQLNYGYTF. The CDR3 DNA reads as TGTGCCAGCAGCCTTAGTGGGCAGTTGAACTATGGCTACACCTTC. Using reference TRBV13 and TRBJ1-2 for the parts outside the CDR3, the full variable domain is AAGVIQSPRHLIKEKRETATLKCYPIPRHDTVYWYQQGPGQDPQFLISFYEKMQSDKGSIPDRFSAQQFSDYHSELNMSSLELGDSALYFCASSLSGQLNYGYTFGSGTRLTVV.

This clone has a single count. The chain couples TRBV7-2 to TRBJ1-2; 11 bases fit TRBD1. The CDR3 contains 18 residues. J lost 1 base, V lost 0 bases, and 7 bases had no gene match. CDR1 SGHTA and CDR2 FQGNSA come from the germline V gene. In nucleotides, the CDR3 is TGTGCCAGCAGCTTAGCGAGGACAGGGGGCGTCCATAACTATGGCTACACCTTC. As protein: CASSLARTGGVHNYGYTF.

This chain uses TRBV7-2 with TRBJ2-6, with D tentatively TRBD2 (6 bases). V gave up 0 bases and J gave up 1 base, with 7 bases separating them. Germline V gene sequence: CDR1 SGHTA, CDR2 FQGNSA. This CDR3 contains 16 residues. CDR3 DNA: TGTGCCAGCAGCTTAGCGCGGGGATCTGGGGCCAACGTCCTGACTTTC. Amino acid sequence: CASSLARGSGANVLTF. The full variable domain, rest sourced from reference TRBV7-2 and TRBJ2-6, is GAGVSQSPSNKVTEKGKDVELRCDPISGHTALYWYRQSLGQGLEFLIYFQGNSAPDKSGLPSDRFSAERTGGSVSTLTIQRTQQEDSAVYLCASSLARGSGANVLTFGAGSRLTVL.

In its sample, this clone was seen a few times. The chain recombines TRBV4-1 with TRBJ2-3; 11 bases are a match to TRBD2. This CDR3 is 14 amino acids long. In germline, CDR1 is MGHRA, CDR2 YSYEKL. Germline trimming cut 8 bases from V and 6 bases from J; bases unmatched to any gene: 7. CDR3 nucleotides: TGCGCCAGCGGCCGACTAGCGGGATTGGATACGCAGTATTTT. Residues: CASGRLAGLDTQYF.

V gene TRBV19 combines with J gene TRBJ1-4, with 7 nucleotides matching TRBD1. With 6 bases clipped from V and 2 bases from J, the junction kept 0 bases outside the gene matches. The CDR3 length is 13 residues. Germline CDR1 reads LNHDA; CDR2 reads SQIVND (reference sequence). The DNA of the CDR3 is TGTGCCAGTAGAGGGGGCACTAATGAAAAACTGTTTTTT. As protein: CASRGGTNEKLFF. The complete variable domain, with remaining parts taken from reference TRBV19 and TRBJ1-4, reads DGGITQSPKYLFRKEGQNVTLSCEQNLNHDAMYWYRQDPGQGLRLIYYSQIVNDFQKGDIAEGYSVSREKKESFPLTVTSAQKNPTAFYLCASRGGTNEKLFFGSGTQLSVL.

The chain recombines TRBV9 with TRBJ2-2; 10 bases agree with TRBD1. V shed 4 bases and J 1 base; nucleotides not matched to a gene: 4. CDR1 and CDR2 from the germline V gene are SGDLS and YYNGEE. The CDR3 is 16 amino acids. This CDR3 reads CASSHWTGGNTGELFF. Written as DNA, the CDR3 is TGTGCCAGCAGCCATTGGACAGGGGGGAACACCGGGGAGCTGTTTTTT. The full variable domain, rest sourced from reference TRBV9 and TRBJ2-2, is DSGVTQTPKHLITATGQRVTLRCSPRSGDLSVYWYQQSLDQGLQFLIQYYNGEERAKGNILERFSAQQFPDLHSELNLSSLELGDSALYFCASSHWTGGNTGELFFGEGSRLTVL.

The chain carries TRBV9 and TRBJ2-7, with 13 bases matching TRBD2. This CDR3 is built from 16 residues. V trimming: 0 bases; J trimming: 3 bases; junction bases outside the gene matches: 3. Germline-derived CDR1 and CDR2 are SGDLS and YYNGEE. In nucleotides, the CDR3 is TGTGCCAGCAGCGTAGGGGGACTAGCGGGATACTACGAGCAGTACTTC. This codes for CASSVGGLAGYYEQYF.

This clone was detected only once. The chain employs TRBV9 and TRBJ1-2; D not resolved. Germline V CDR1 and CDR2: SGDLS, YYNGEE. This CDR3 comprises 13 residues. The ends were cut back, 3 bases at V and 1 base at J, with 7 bases in the middle. CDR3 coding DNA: TGTGCCAGCAGCGAGGTAGTTAACTATGGCTACACCTTC. Translation gives CASSEVVNYGYTF.

The genes are TRBV7-9 and TRBJ1-2; D may be TRBD1 (5 bases). This CDR3 spans 16 amino acids. Deletions cut 3 bases from V and 0 bases from J, with 14 bases between. Germline V gene sequence: CDR1 SEHNR, CDR2 FQNEAQ (reference sequence). The CDR3 DNA reads TGTGCCAGCAGCTTCCCGAATGGGGGGACTAACTATGGCTACACCTTC. This gives the protein CASSFPNGGTNYGYTF.

This sequence joins TRBV19 and TRBJ1-1; D not resolved. This CDR3 region has 16 residues. V was clipped by 2 bases and J by 5 bases, with 18 bases between them. Germline loops: CDR1 LNHDA, CDR2 SQIVND (reference sequence). The CDR3 loop reads CASSISGDGVRTEAFF. In DNA form, the CDR3 reads TGTGCCAGTAGTATATCTGGGGATGGGGTAAGGACTGAAGCTTTCTTT.

Here the CDR3 DNA reads TGTGCCAGCAGTTTGGGGGACAGGGAAAAACTGTTTTTT. It codes for CASSLGDREKLFF. The rearrangement joins TRBV12-3 or TRBV12-4 to TRBJ1-4; 8 bases align to TRBD1. CDR3 length: 13 amino acids. The J segment lost 8 bases and the V segment lost 3 bases, leaving 2 bases of the junction unmatched.

The chain has TRBV4-3 and TRBJ2-1, with 7 bases that match TRBD2. The CDR3 runs 16 residues. V shed 4 bases and J 4 bases; nucleotides not matched to a gene: 10. The germline V gene encodes CDR1 LGHNA and CDR2 YSLEER. CDR3 nucleotides: TGCGCCAGCAGCCTCCGAAAGCGGGACCCTTACAATGAGCAGTTCTTC. It codes for CASSLRKRDPYNEQFF.

With respect to this clone: Germline and junction disagree at one end, which may indicate a read error. The rearrangement uses TRBV19 and TRBJ1-2; D is uncertain. Germline CDR1 is LNHDA and CDR2 is SQIVND (reference sequence). The CDR3 loop spans 14 amino acids. The DNA for the CDR3 is TGTGTCAGTAGTCCTCGGGCAGACGACTATGGCTACACCTTC. This codes for CVSSPRADDYGYTF.

J is TRBJ1-3 and V is TRBV7-8; D unclear. The germline V gene has CDR1 SGHVS and CDR2 FQNEAQ. V was cut by 0 bases and J by 2 bases, with 14 bases left in between. This CDR3 comprises 17 residues. The CDR3 DNA reads TGTGCCAGCAGCTTAGCGCGATTTCGTGGGCCTGGAAACACCATATATTTT. Its translation is CASSLARFRGPGNTIYF.

The chain combines TRBV29-1 with TRBJ1-2, with 9 bases that match TRBD1. CDR1 and CDR2 from the germline V gene are SQVTM and ANQGSEA. V shed 6 bases, J shed 8 bases, and the junction held 7 bases outside the gene matches. This CDR3 region has 12 residues. The CDR3 sequence is CSVMGTGSGYTF. The CDR3 nucleotides read TGCAGCGTGATGGGGACAGGGTCCGGCTACACCTTC.

The chain couples TRBV7-9 to TRBJ2-3, with D unresolved. The CDR3 length is 10 residues. Germline values: CDR1 SEHNR, CDR2 FQNEAQ (reference sequence). The ends were cut back, 5 bases at V and 3 bases at J, with 0 bases in the middle. Here the CDR3 reads CASSTDTQYF. The CDR3 DNA follows: TGTGCCAGCAGCACAGATACGCAGTATTTT.